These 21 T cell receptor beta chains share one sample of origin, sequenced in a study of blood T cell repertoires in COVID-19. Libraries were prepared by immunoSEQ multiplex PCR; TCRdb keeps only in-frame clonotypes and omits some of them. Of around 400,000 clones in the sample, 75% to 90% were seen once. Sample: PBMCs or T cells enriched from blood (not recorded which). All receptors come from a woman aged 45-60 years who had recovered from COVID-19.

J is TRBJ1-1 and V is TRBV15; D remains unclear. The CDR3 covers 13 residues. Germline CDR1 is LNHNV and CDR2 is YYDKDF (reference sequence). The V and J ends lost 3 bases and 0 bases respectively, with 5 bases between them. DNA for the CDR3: TGTGCCACCAGCAGCCAAATGAACACTGAAGCTTTCTTT. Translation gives CATSSQMNTEAFF.

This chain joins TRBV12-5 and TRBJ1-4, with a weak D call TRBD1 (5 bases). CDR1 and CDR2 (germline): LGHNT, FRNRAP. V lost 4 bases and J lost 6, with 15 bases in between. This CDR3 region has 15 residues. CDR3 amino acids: CASGSQGAPDEKLFF. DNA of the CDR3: TGTGCTAGTGGTTCCCAAGGGGCTCCTGATGAAAAACTGTTTTTT.

CDR3 protein: CAWSGLAGDSPLHF. The CDR3 region has the DNA TGTGCCTGGAGTGGTCTGGCAGGCGACTCACCCCTCCACTTT. The chain is built from TRBV30 and TRBJ1-6; no clear D. In germline, CDR1 is GTSNPN, CDR2 SVGIG (reference sequence). The CDR3 runs 14 residues. V gave up 1 base and J gave up 10 bases, with 14 bases separating them.

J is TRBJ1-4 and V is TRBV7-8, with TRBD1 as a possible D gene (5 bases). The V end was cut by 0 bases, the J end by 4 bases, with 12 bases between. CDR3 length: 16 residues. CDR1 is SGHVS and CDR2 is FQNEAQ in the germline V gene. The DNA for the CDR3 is TGTGCCAGCAGCTTAGCCTCGGGACTGCGTAATGAAAAACTGTTTTTT. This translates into CASSLASGLRNEKLFF.

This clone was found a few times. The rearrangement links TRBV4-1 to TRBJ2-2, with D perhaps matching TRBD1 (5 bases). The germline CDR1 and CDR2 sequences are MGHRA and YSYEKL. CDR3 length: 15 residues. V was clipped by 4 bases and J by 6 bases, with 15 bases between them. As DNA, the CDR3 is TGCGCCAGCAGCCCTCTAGGGGTGTTTGCCGGGGAGCTGTTTTTT. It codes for CASSPLGVFAGELFF.

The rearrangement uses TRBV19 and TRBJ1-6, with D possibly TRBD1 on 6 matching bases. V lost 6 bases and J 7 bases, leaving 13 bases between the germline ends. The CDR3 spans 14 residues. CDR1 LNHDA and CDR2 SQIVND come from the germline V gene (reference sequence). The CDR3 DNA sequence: TGTGCCAGTAGATGGGGGCTGGGGAATTCACCCCTCCACTTT. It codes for CASRWGLGNSPLHF.

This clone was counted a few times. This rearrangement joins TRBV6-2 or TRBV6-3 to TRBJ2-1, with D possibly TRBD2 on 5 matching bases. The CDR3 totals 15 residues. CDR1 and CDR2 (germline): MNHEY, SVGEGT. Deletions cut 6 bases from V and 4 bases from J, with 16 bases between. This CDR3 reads CASSSRASRYNEQFF. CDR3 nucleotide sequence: TGTGCCAGCAGCTCACGGGCTAGCCGGTACAATGAGCAGTTCTTC.

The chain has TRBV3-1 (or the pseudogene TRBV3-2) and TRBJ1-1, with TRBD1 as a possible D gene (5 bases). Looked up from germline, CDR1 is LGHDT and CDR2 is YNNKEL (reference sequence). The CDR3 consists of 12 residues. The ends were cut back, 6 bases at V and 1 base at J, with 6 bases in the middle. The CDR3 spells CASRGGNTEAFF. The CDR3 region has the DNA TGTGCCAGCAGGGGGGGGAACACTGAAGCTTTCTTT.

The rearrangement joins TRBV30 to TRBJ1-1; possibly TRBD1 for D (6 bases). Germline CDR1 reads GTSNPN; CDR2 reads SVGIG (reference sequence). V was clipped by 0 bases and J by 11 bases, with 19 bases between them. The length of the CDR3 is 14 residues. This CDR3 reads CAWSVATGLGSAFF. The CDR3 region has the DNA TGTGCCTGGAGTGTGGCGACAGGTCTAGGGTCGGCTTTCTTT. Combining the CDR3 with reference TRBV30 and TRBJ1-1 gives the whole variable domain SQTIHQWPATLVQPVGSPLSLECTVEGTSNPNLYWYRQAAGRGLQLLFYSVGIGQISSEVPQNLSASRPQDRQFILSSKKLLLSDSGFYLCAWSVATGLGSAFFGQGTRLTVV.

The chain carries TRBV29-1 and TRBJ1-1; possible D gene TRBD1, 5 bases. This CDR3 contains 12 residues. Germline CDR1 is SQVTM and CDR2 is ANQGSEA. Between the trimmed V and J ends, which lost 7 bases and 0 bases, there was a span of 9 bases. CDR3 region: CSGVTVNTEAFF. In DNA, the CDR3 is TGCAGCGGGGTGACAGTGAACACTGAAGCTTTCTTT.

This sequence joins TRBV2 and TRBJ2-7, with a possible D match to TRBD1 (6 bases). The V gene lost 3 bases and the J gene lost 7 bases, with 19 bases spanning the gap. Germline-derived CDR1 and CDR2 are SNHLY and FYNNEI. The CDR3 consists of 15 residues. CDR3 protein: CASSDVRGRPLEQYF. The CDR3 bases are TGTGCCAGCAGTGACGTCAGGGGCCGTCCCCTGGAGCAGTACTTC.

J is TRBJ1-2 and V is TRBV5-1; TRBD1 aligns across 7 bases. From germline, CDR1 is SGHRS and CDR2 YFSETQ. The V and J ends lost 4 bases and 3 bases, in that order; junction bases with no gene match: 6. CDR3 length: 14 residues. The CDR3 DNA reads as TGCGCCAGCAGCGTTACAGGGGACGACTATGGCTACACCTTC. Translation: CASSVTGDDYGYTF.

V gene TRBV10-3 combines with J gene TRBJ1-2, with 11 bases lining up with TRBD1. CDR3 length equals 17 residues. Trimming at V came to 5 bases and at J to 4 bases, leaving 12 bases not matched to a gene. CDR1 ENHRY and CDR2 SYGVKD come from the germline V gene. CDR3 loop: CAISSGTGGILSYGYTF. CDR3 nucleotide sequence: TGTGCCATCAGTAGCGGGACAGGGGGTATATTAAGCTATGGCTACACCTTC.

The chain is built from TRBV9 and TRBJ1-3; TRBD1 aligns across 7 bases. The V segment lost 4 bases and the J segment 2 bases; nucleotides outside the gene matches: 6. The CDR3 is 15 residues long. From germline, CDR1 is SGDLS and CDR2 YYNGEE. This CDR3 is CASSPGGMAGNTIYF. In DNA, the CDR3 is TGTGCCAGCAGCCCAGGGGGTATGGCTGGAAACACCATATATTTT.

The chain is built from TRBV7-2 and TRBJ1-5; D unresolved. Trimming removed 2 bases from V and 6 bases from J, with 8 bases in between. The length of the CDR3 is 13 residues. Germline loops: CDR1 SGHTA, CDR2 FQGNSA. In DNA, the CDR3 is TGTGCCAGCAGCTTAAACGTCGGTCAGCCCCAGCATTTT. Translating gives CASSLNVGQPQHF.

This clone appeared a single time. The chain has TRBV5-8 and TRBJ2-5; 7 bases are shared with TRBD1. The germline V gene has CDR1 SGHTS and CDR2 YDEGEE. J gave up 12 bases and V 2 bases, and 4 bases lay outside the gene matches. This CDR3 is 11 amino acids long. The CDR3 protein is CASSLRGTEYF. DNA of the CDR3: TGTGCCAGCAGCTTACGTGGGACAGAGTACTTC.

The CDR3 loop is CSVVRNTEAFF. CDR3 DNA sequence: TGCAGCGTTGTTAGAAACACTGAAGCTTTCTTT. The chain joins TRBV29-1 to TRBJ1-1; D uncertain. The length of the CDR3 is 11 residues. Germline loops: CDR1 SQVTM, CDR2 ANQGSEA. With 4 bases removed from V and 2 bases from J, the gap between germline ends came to 5 bases.

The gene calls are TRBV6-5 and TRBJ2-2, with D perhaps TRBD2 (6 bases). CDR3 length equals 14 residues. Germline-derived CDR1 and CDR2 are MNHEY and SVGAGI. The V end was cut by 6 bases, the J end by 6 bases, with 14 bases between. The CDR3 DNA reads TGTGCCAGCAGCTCGGGACTCCGGGCCGGGGAGCTGTTTTTT. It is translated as CASSSGLRAGELFF.

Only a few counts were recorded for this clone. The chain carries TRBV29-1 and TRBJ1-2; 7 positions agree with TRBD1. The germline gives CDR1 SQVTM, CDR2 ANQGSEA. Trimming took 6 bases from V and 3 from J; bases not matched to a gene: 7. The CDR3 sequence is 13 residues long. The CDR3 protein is CSVGKGQYYGYTF. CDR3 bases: TGCAGCGTCGGGAAGGGACAGTACTATGGCTACACCTTC. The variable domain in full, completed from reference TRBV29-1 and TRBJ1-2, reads SAVISQKPSRDICQRGTSLTIQCQVDSQVTMMFWYRQQPGQSLTLIATANQGSEATYESGFVIDKFPISRPNLTFSTLTVSNMSPEDSSIYLCSVGKGQYYGYTFGSGTRLTVV.

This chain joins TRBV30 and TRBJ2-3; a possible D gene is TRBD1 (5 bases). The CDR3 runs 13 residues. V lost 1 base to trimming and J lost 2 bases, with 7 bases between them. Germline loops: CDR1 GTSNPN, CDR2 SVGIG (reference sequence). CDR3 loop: CAWSGQLTDTQYF. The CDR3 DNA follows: TGTGCCTGGAGTGGACAGCTCACAGATACGCAGTATTTT.

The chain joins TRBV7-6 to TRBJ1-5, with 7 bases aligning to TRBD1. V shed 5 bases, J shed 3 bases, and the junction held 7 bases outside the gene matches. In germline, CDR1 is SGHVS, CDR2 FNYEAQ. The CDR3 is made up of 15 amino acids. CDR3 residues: CASSLGQDHNQPQHF. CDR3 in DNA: TGTGCCAGCAGCCTCGGACAGGACCACAATCAGCCCCAGCATTTT.